The 32 T cell receptor beta chains listed next were all sequenced from one sample in a study of OX40 agonist ivuxolimab in advanced cancers. Clones were read by immunoSEQ multiplex PCR, and TCRdb kept only the in-frame ones, dropping some. The table has some 34,000 clones, around 84% seen once. Sequencing was performed on CD4+ or CD8+ T cells sorted from blood, taken in a trial of the OX40 agonist ivuxolimab. The receptors shown here come from an adult with an advanced solid tumor such as melanoma, head and neck, liver or kidney cancer.

This clone was seen only a few times. This sequence joins TRBV27 and TRBJ1-1; weak D call: TRBD1 (5 bases). This CDR3 spans 14 amino acids. Germline-derived CDR1 and CDR2 are MNHEY and SMNVEV (reference sequence). Trimming removed 8 bases at V and 1 base at J, with 14 bases between. CDR3 DNA sequence: TGTGCCAGCTCCCGATTCCAGGGGAACACTGAAGCTTTCTTT. The encoded protein is CASSRFQGNTEAFF.

The chain joins TRBV15 to TRBJ2-7, with TRBD2 matching 8 bases. Unmatched junction bases numbered 4, after V lost 5 bases and J lost 1 base. Germline CDR1 LNHNV, CDR2 YYDKDF (reference sequence). The CDR3 loop spans 14 amino acids. The chain's CDR3 is CATSHGGGSYEQYF. As DNA, the CDR3 is TGTGCCACCAGCCATGGCGGGGGGTCCTACGAGCAGTACTTC.

The chain is built from TRBV10-2 and TRBJ2-7; D uncertain. V gave up 4 bases and J gave up 3 bases, with 10 bases separating them. Germline CDR1 WSHSY, CDR2 SAAADI. The CDR3 has 13 residues. This CDR3 reads CASSAGESYEQYF. CDR3 DNA sequence: TGCGCCAGCAGTGCCGGAGAAAGCTACGAGCAGTACTTC.

The chain has TRBV10-1 and TRBJ2-3, with TRBD2 matching 7 bases. V lost 4 bases and J lost 11; bases outside the gene matches: 6. The CDR3 contains 12 residues. Per the germline V gene, CDR1 is WNHNN and CDR2 is SYGVQD (reference sequence). CDR3 in amino acids: CASSGEGAKQYF. The CDR3 DNA is TGCGCCAGCAGTGGGGAGGGCGCCAAGCAGTATTTT.

This chain joins TRBV1 and TRBJ1-4; the table's D call, TRBD1, has no DNA check behind it. TRBV1 is a documented pseudogene. CDR3 size: 18 residues. CDR3 nucleotides: TGCACCAGCAGCCAAGGCCACACAAAGACAGGGCTCAATGAAAAACTGTTTTTT. Its protein product is CTSSQGHTKTGLNEKLFF.

The V and J genes are TRBV9 and TRBJ2-7; D uncertain. Trimming took off 4 bases at V and 0 bases at J, with 14 bases between the two ends. Per the germline V gene, CDR1 is SGDLS and CDR2 is YYNGEE. The CDR3 is 15 residues long. The CDR3 reads CASSPSTLSSYEQYF. The CDR3 region has the DNA TGTGCCAGCAGCCCTTCGACGTTGAGCTCCTACGAGCAGTACTTC.

V is TRBV4-2 and J is TRBJ2-7, with 12 bases fitting TRBD1. The CDR3 runs 14 residues. With 3 bases clipped from V and 4 bases from J, the junction kept 1 base outside the gene matches. Germline-derived CDR1 and CDR2 are LGHNA and YNFKEQ. Written as DNA, the CDR3 is TGTGCCAGCAGCCAGGGACAGGGGGCTTACGAGCAGTACTTC. This translates into CASSQGQGAYEQYF.

This clone was counted between two and nine times. The chain combines TRBV10-1 with TRBJ1-5; the match to TRBD1 covers 10 bases. This CDR3 has 12 residues. Looked up from germline, CDR1 is WNHNN and CDR2 is SYGVQD (reference sequence). With 9 bases clipped from V and 5 bases from J, the junction kept 1 base outside the gene matches. CDR3: CARGQGDQPQHF. CDR3 coding DNA: TGCGCCAGAGGACAGGGGGATCAGCCCCAGCATTTT.

The rearrangement links TRBV30 to TRBJ1-2; D is perhaps TRBD1 (5 bases). Trimming cost V 0 bases and J 6 bases, with 20 bases left between them. CDR1 and CDR2 from the germline V gene are GTSNPN and SVGIG (reference sequence). This CDR3 spans 16 amino acids. The CDR3 coding sequence is TGTGCCTGGAGTGTACTCCAGGGCCCGGGGAGGGATGGCTACACCTTC. Translated: CAWSVLQGPGRDGYTF.

The J gene is TRBJ2-5, the V gene TRBV6-5; 10 bases map to TRBD2. The CDR3 has 14 residues. V dropped 4 bases and J dropped 9; count of bases not matched to a gene: 8. Germline values: CDR1 MNHEY, CDR2 SVGAGI. This chain's CDR3 is CASSLGLAEGAQYF. CDR3 nucleotides: TGTGCCAGCAGTTTAGGACTAGCGGAAGGGGCCCAGTACTTC.

The rearrangement uses TRBV2 and TRBJ2-3; D remains unclear. The CDR3 loop spans 12 amino acids. V lost 1 base and J 4 bases, leaving 3 bases between the germline ends. Germline CDR1 is SNHLY and CDR2 is FYNNEI. CDR3 protein: CASSEEADTQYF. The CDR3 bases are TGTGCCAGCAGTGAAGAAGCAGATACGCAGTATTTT.

This clone was found a few times. The DNA of the CDR3 is TGTGCCAGCAGACAAATATGGGGTGGCAATGGCTACACCTTC. Translating it yields CASRQIWGGNGYTF. This rearrangement joins TRBV27 to TRBJ1-2; D not resolved. Trimming removed 6 bases from V and 6 bases from J, with 17 bases in between. This CDR3 contains 14 residues. Germline V gene sequence: CDR1 MNHEY, CDR2 SMNVEV (reference sequence).

The chain's CDR3 is CASSSLLYEQFF. In DNA form, the CDR3 reads TGTGCCAGCAGTTCCCTGCTATATGAGCAGTTCTTC. The chain links TRBV28 to TRBJ2-1; D not resolved. The V end was cut by 4 bases, the J end by 8 bases, with 9 bases between. The germline CDR1 and CDR2 sequences are MDHEN and SYDVKM. The CDR3 runs to 12 residues.

The chain links TRBV13 to TRBJ2-5; 10 bases fit TRBD2. The CDR3 totals 17 residues. CDR1 is PRHDT and CDR2 is FYEKMQ in the germline V gene (reference sequence). The V and J ends lost 4 bases and 4 bases, in that order; junction bases with no gene match: 12. For the CDR3, the DNA is TGTGCCAGCAGCTCCTCAACTAGCGGGAAGGGGGGAGAGACCCAGTACTTC. Its translation is CASSSSTSGKGGETQYF. Supplemented by reference TRBV13 and TRBJ2-5, the full variable domain reads AAGVIQSPRHLIKEKRETATLKCYPIPRHDTVYWYQQGPGQDPQFLISFYEKMQSDKGSIPDRFSAQQFSDYHSELNMSSLELGDSALYFCASSSSTSGKGGETQYFGPGTRLLVL.

The V gene is TRBV25-1, the J gene TRBJ2-6; D gene ambiguous. This CDR3 comprises 15 residues. The V gene's germline CDR1 is MGHDK and CDR2 SYGVNS. With 1 base removed from V and 0 bases from J, the gap between germline ends came to 4 bases. The chain's CDR3 is CASSESGSGANVLTF. CDR3 nucleotide sequence: TGTGCCAGCAGTGAATCAGGCTCTGGGGCCAACGTCCTGACTTTC.

This clone occurred a few times. The rearrangement uses TRBV6-5 and TRBJ2-7; 9 nucleotides agree with TRBD1. CDR3 length: 14 amino acids. Germline V gives CDR1 MNHEY, CDR2 SVGAGI. V dropped 7 bases and J dropped 3; count of bases not matched to a gene: 7. This CDR3 reads CASTPTGQGYEQYF. The CDR3 DNA follows: TGTGCCAGCACCCCCACGGGACAGGGCTACGAGCAGTACTTC.

This chain links TRBV5-4 with TRBJ2-7; possibly TRBD1 for D (6 bases). Trimming took off 0 bases at V and 3 bases at J, with 10 bases between the two ends. Germline loops: CDR1 SGHNT, CDR2 YYREEE (reference sequence). CDR3 length equals 14 residues. This CDR3 is CASSLGGQIYEQYF. The CDR3 coding sequence is TGTGCCAGCAGCTTGGGGGGACAAATCTACGAGCAGTACTTC.

The chain has TRBV5-1 and TRBJ1-2, with 9 nucleotides matching TRBD1. Per germline, CDR1 SGHRS and CDR2 YFSETQ. Trimming took 7 bases from V and 8 from J; bases not matched to a gene: 18. The CDR3 covers 16 residues. The CDR3 sequence is CASHLGGQGSGRGYTF. CDR3 sequence (DNA): TGCGCCAGCCATCTCGGGGGACAGGGAAGTGGTCGGGGCTACACCTTC.

The chain joins TRBV20-1 to TRBJ2-7, with D unclear. The CDR3 consists of 11 residues. Germline V lookup: CDR1 DFQATT, CDR2 SNEGSKA (reference sequence). V dropped 0 bases and J dropped 4 bases, with 4 bases sitting between them. This CDR3 reads CSAREGYEQYF. For the CDR3, the DNA is TGCAGTGCTAGAGAGGGATACGAGCAGTACTTC.

This chain joins TRBV10-3 and TRBJ1-4, with TRBD1 as a possible D gene (6 bases). The length of the CDR3 is 13 residues. Germline loops: CDR1 ENHRY, CDR2 SYGVKD. The ends were cut back, 4 bases at V and 8 bases at J, with 11 bases in the middle. The CDR3 is CAISALQGEKLFF. The CDR3 DNA sequence: TGTGCCATCAGTGCGTTACAGGGCGAAAAACTGTTTTTT.

The chain joins TRBV28 to TRBJ2-7, with 12 bases lining up with TRBD2. The CDR3 is 17 amino acids. The germline V gene has CDR1 MDHEN and CDR2 SYDVKM. Trimming removed 2 bases from V and 5 bases from J; junction bases left unmatched: 10. The CDR3 coding sequence is TGTGCCAGCAGTTTAGGGGGAGGACTAGCGGGGTCCCACGAGCAGTACTTC. Protein product: CASSLGGGLAGSHEQYF.

The chain carries TRBV9 and TRBJ2-2; perhaps TRBD1 as D (5 bases). CDR1 is SGDLS, CDR2 YYNGEE, per germline. The CDR3 has 16 amino acids. Trimming took 4 bases from V and 2 from J, leaving 15 bases between them. This chain's CDR3 is CASSPDPDRNTGELFF. CDR3 in DNA: TGTGCCAGCAGCCCCGATCCAGACAGAAACACCGGGGAGCTGTTTTTT.

This clone was seen a few times. The chain couples TRBV30 to TRBJ2-7, with D perhaps TRBD1 (6 bases). The CDR3 covers 16 residues. V lost 0 bases to trimming and J lost 1 base, with 16 bases between them. Germline V CDR1 and CDR2: GTSNPN, SVGIG (reference sequence). CDR3: CAWSVPTGGLSYEQYF. DNA for the CDR3: TGTGCCTGGAGTGTACCGACAGGCGGGCTTTCCTACGAGCAGTACTTC.

The chain has TRBV28 and TRBJ1-2; D gene ambiguous. Trimming cost V 1 base and J 2 bases, with 8 bases left between them. This CDR3 has 14 residues. Germline V gene sequence: CDR1 MDHEN, CDR2 SYDVKM. The CDR3 coding sequence is TGTGCCAGCAGTTTATTCGGTGGGAACTATGGCTACACCTTC. This codes for CASSLFGGNYGYTF.

CDR3 protein: CASSYSVLAVSYEQYF. The CDR3 DNA reads TGTGCCAGCAGTTACTCTGTTCTAGCGGTCTCCTACGAGCAGTACTTC. The chain recombines TRBV6-5 with TRBJ2-5; 7 nucleotides agree with TRBD2. The DNA end lines up better with TRBJ2-7; the J call may be wrong. Germline V CDR1 and CDR2: MNHEY, SVGAGI. CDR3 length: 16 amino acids.

The chain links TRBV27 to TRBJ2-2; D is perhaps TRBD2 (5 bases). V lost 4 bases and J lost 6, with 15 bases in between. The V gene's germline CDR1 is MNHEY and CDR2 SMNVEV (reference sequence). The CDR3 extends over 15 amino acids. CDR3 nucleotides: TGTGCCAGCAGTTCTCTAGGCGAGGGTTCCGGGGAGCTGTTTTTT. Its translation is CASSSLGEGSGELFF.

The chain employs TRBV5-8 and TRBJ2-7, with D tentatively TRBD1 or TRBD2 (5 bases each). Trimming left V 1 base short and J 3 bases short, with 8 bases between. The length of the CDR3 is 13 residues. CDR1 and CDR2 from the germline V gene are SGHTS and YDEGEE. Here the CDR3 DNA reads TGTGCCAGCAGCTTGAGAGGGGACTACGAGCAGTACTTC. Translating gives CASSLRGDYEQYF.

This rearrangement joins TRBV9 to TRBJ2-7; 9 bases match TRBD2. Per germline, CDR1 SGDLS and CDR2 YYNGEE. J gave up 5 bases and V 3 bases, and 6 bases lay outside the gene matches. This CDR3 comprises 14 residues. The CDR3 loop is CASSESGGLDEQYF. In DNA, the CDR3 is TGTGCCAGCAGCGAAAGCGGGGGGTTAGACGAGCAGTACTTC.

J is TRBJ2-7 and V is TRBV6-1; no clear D. CDR1 and CDR2 (germline): MNHNS, SASEGT. Trimming removed 5 bases from V and 1 base from J, with 12 bases in between. This CDR3 comprises 14 residues. The CDR3 DNA reads as TGTGCCAGCAGTCCATCCACAGTTTCCTACGAGCAGTACTTC. This gives the protein CASSPSTVSYEQYF.

The V call is TRBV19, the J call TRBJ1-5; no clear D. Deletions cut 4 bases from V and 0 bases from J, with 19 bases between. The germline gives CDR1 LNHDA, CDR2 SQIVND (reference sequence). CDR3 length equals 18 residues. DNA for the CDR3: TGTGCCAGTAGTAGGCTATTTAATGCCTTAAATAGCAATCAGCCCCAGCATTTT. It specifies CASSRLFNALNSNQPQHF.

CDR3 protein: CASSQDLGLAGGTQYF. The DNA of the CDR3 is TGTGCCAGCAGCCAAGATTTGGGACTAGCGGGAGGGACGCAGTATTTT. The genes are TRBV4-2 and TRBJ2-3; TRBD2 matches 16 bases. V shed 0 bases and J 9 bases; nucleotides not matched to a gene: 3. Germline V lookup: CDR1 LGHNA, CDR2 YNFKEQ. CDR3 length: 16 residues.

The chain links TRBV5-1 to TRBJ2-1, with D possibly TRBD1 on 7 matching bases. Trimming removed 0 bases from V and 11 bases from J, with 24 bases in between. The CDR3 runs to 17 residues. Germline V gene data show CDR1 as SGHRS and CDR2 as YFSETQ. Here the CDR3 DNA reads TGCGCCAGCAGCTTGGGGAGGGGGCCGCAAAGAACAATGAAGCAGTTCTTC. It is translated as CASSLGRGPQRTMKQFF.